The source of this T cell receptor (beta chain) is a study of T cells in Graves' hyperthyroidism and ophthalmopathy. This clonotype was recorded at least ten times. TCR beta CDR3 regions were amplified from RNA. Primed by the HTBI set, a first-round RT-PCR was run on the TCR CDR3. TCRdb reprocessed the multiplex PCR reads with MiXCR, giving one entry per CDR3 protein. This sample has fewer than 600,000 distinct CDR3 sequences, with 14% found just once. In germline, CDR1 is SNHLY, CDR2 FYNNEI. The CDR3 runs to 13 residues. V lost 4 bases, J lost 9 bases, and 14 bases lay in between. The sample was blood. V and J are TRBV2 and TRBJ2-3, with D perhaps matching TRBD2 (7 bases). This TCR was sampled from a woman between 35 and 50 years old with Graves' hyperthyroidism. CDR3 loop: CASSGGGAGTQYF. In DNA form, the CDR3 reads TGTGCCAGCAGTGGAGGGGGGGCAGGAACGCAGTATTTT. The full variable domain, its missing parts supplied by reference TRBV2 and TRBJ2-3, is EPEVTQTPSHQVTQMGQEVILRCVPISNHLYFYWYRQILGQKVEFLVSFYNNEISEKSEIFDDQFSVERPDGSNFTLKIRSTKLEDSAMYFCASSGGGAGTQYFGPGTRLTVL.